These 27 T cell receptor beta chains were sequenced from one sample in a study of CD8+ T cells in alopecia areata. Extraction of RNA preceded its reverse transcription into cDNA, which served as the sequencing template. The method was immunoSEQ multiplex PCR; TCRdb's version includes in-frame clones alone and lacks a portion of them. The repertoire has roughly 150,000 clones, less than 65% of them found once; the top ten carry 35% to 40%. The sequenced material came from CD8+ T cells sorted from blood. These receptors were collected from a human donor in good health.

The rearrangement uses TRBV6-5 and TRBJ2-2; tentatively, D is TRBD1 or TRBD2 (6 bases each). Trimming removed 4 bases from V and 4 bases from J, with 13 bases in between. The CDR3 is made up of 15 amino acids. Germline-derived CDR1 and CDR2 are MNHEY and SVGAGI. The CDR3 DNA reads TGTGCCAGCAGTTCAGGTGGAGGGGGCACCGGGGAGCTGTTTTTT. Encoded protein: CASSSGGGGTGELFF.

This chain joins TRBV9 and TRBJ2-1, with 7 bases that match TRBD2. V lost 4 bases, J lost 5 bases, and 6 bases stayed unmatched. The CDR3 sequence is 14 residues long. Germline CDR1 reads SGDLS; CDR2 reads YYNGEE. This chain's CDR3 is CASSPRGLDNEQFF. The CDR3 DNA reads as TGTGCCAGCAGCCCCCGCGGACTAGACAATGAGCAGTTCTTC. Based on the CDR3 plus reference TRBV9 and TRBJ2-1, the full variable domain is DSGVTQTPKHLITATGQRVTLRCSPRSGDLSVYWYQQSLDQGLQFLIQYYNGEERAKGNILERFSAQQFPDLHSELNLSSLELGDSALYFCASSPRGLDNEQFFGPGTRLTVL.

The gene calls are TRBV29-1 and TRBJ2-1, with D possibly being TRBD2 (6 bases). The CDR3 is 12 residues long. CDR1 and CDR2 (germline): SQVTM, ANQGSEA. V shed 4 bases and J shed 2 bases, with 6 bases lying between them. The CDR3 bases are TGCAGCGTTGGGACTACCTACAATGAGCAGTTCTTC. It yields the protein CSVGTTYNEQFF.

The CDR3 region is CASSASAYGYTF. Written as DNA, the CDR3 is TGTGCCAGCAGCGCGTCAGCCTATGGCTACACCTTC. This chain connects TRBV7-9 to TRBJ1-2; no firm D call. CDR3 length: 12 residues. The V end lost 5 bases, the J end lost 4 bases, and 8 bases lay between the germline ends. Germline-derived CDR1 and CDR2 are SEHNR and FQNEAQ (reference sequence).

The genes are TRBV7-9 and TRBJ2-1; D not resolved. V shed 3 bases and J shed 5 bases, with 8 bases lying between them. This CDR3 comprises 13 residues. Germline assignment: CDR1 SEHNR and CDR2 FQNEAQ (reference sequence). CDR3 sequence: CASSFSGNNEQFF. CDR3 nucleotide sequence: TGTGCCAGCAGCTTCTCCGGAAACAATGAGCAGTTCTTC.

The V call is TRBV30, the J call TRBJ2-1; 10 bases are shared with TRBD2. The CDR3 extends over 15 amino acids. CDR1 GTSNPN and CDR2 SVGIG come from the germline V gene (reference sequence). Trimming at V came to 2 bases and at J to 4 bases, leaving 5 bases not matched to a gene. DNA for the CDR3: TGTGCCTGGAGTCCAACGACTAGCGGGTACAATGAGCAGTTCTTC. This translates into CAWSPTTSGYNEQFF.

This chain uses TRBV5-4 with TRBJ1-1; tentatively, D is TRBD1 (6 bases). This CDR3 is built from 14 residues. Deletions cut 7 bases from V and 11 bases from J, with 24 bases between. The germline V gene encodes CDR1 SGHNT and CDR2 YYREEE (reference sequence). CDR3 coding DNA: TGTGCCAGCCAGTCATTACCGCAGGGGAGGCTCGCTTTCTTT. Amino acid sequence: CASQSLPQGRLAFF.

V and J are TRBV19 and TRBJ2-2, with 7 bases that match TRBD2. The CDR3 has 12 residues. The V segment lost 4 bases and the J segment 11 bases; nucleotides outside the gene matches: 4. CDR1 and CDR2 from the germline V gene are LNHDA and SQIVND (reference sequence). The CDR3 sequence is CASSTGLGELFF. In DNA, the CDR3 is TGTGCCAGTAGTACCGGACTAGGAGAGCTGTTTTTT.

The genes are TRBV10-3 and TRBJ2-7; D perhaps matches TRBD1 (6 bases). Germline CDR1 and CDR2: ENHRY and SYGVKD. V dropped 4 bases and J dropped 6 bases, with 10 bases sitting between them. This CDR3 has 12 amino acids. CDR3 nucleotide sequence: TGTGCCATCAGTGTACAGGGTCCCGAGCAGTACTTC. This encodes CAISVQGPEQYF.

This clone was observed a few times. V and J are TRBV11-2 and TRBJ2-5; TRBD2 might be the D (5 bases). The V gene lost 7 bases and the J gene lost 4 bases, with 10 bases spanning the gap. Germline-derived CDR1 and CDR2 are SGHAT and FQNNGV. The CDR3 length is 12 residues. CDR3 amino acids: CASTSQLETQYF. As DNA, the CDR3 is TGTGCCAGCACTAGCCAGCTAGAGACCCAGTACTTC.

DNA of the CDR3: TGTGCCAGTAGCGAAGGCGGGGAGCTGTTTTTT. This encodes CASSEGGELFF. V and J are TRBV19 and TRBJ2-2; D remains ambiguous. V lost 6 bases and J lost 7, with 6 bases in between. The CDR3 has 11 amino acids. CDR1 is LNHDA, CDR2 SQIVND, per germline (reference sequence). Full variable domain (outside the CDR3, taken from reference TRBV19 and TRBJ2-2): DGGITQSPKYLFRKEGQNVTLSCEQNLNHDAMYWYRQDPGQGLRLIYYSQIVNDFQKGDIAEGYSVSREKKESFPLTVTSAQKNPTAFYLCASSEGGELFFGEGSRLTVL.

The chain joins TRBV2 to TRBJ1-5; D gene ambiguous. CDR1 is SNHLY and CDR2 is FYNNEI in the germline V gene. V shed 0 bases and J shed 2 bases, with 8 bases lying between them. The CDR3 is made up of 15 amino acids. This chain's CDR3 is CASSEAGRGNQPQHF. CDR3 nucleotide sequence: TGTGCCAGCAGTGAAGCGGGGAGGGGCAATCAGCCCCAGCATTTT.

This chain links TRBV7-9 with TRBJ2-3; D gene uncertain. Per the germline V gene, CDR1 is SEHNR and CDR2 is FQNEAQ (reference sequence). The ends were cut back, 5 bases at V and 6 bases at J, with 9 bases in the middle. This CDR3 contains 12 residues. The CDR3 loop reads CASSPGADTQYF. As DNA, the CDR3 is TGTGCCAGCAGCCCGGGCGCGGATACGCAGTATTTT.

The sample holds a few counts of this clone. The rearrangement links TRBV11-2 to TRBJ1-1; D unclear. CDR1 is SGHAT and CDR2 is FQNNGV in the germline V gene. This CDR3 contains 12 residues. The V end was cut by 7 bases, the J end by 1 base, with 7 bases between. The CDR3 spells CASTHGNTEAFF. The CDR3 nucleotides are TGTGCCAGCACCCACGGGAACACTGAAGCTTTCTTT.

This clone was detected only a few times. The chain combines TRBV10-3 with TRBJ1-1, with TRBD1 as a possible D gene (6 bases). CDR1 is ENHRY and CDR2 is SYGVKD in the germline V gene. V was trimmed by 5 bases and J by 6 bases, leaving 10 bases between them. The CDR3 runs to 12 residues. CDR3 loop: CAISTGYAEAFF. Written as DNA, the CDR3 is TGTGCCATCAGTACAGGGTACGCTGAAGCTTTCTTT.

The genes are TRBV29-1 and TRBJ2-1; the D gene is possibly TRBD1 (6 bases). V lost 4 bases to trimming and J lost 5 bases, with 15 bases between them. Germline-derived CDR1 and CDR2 are SQVTM and ANQGSEA. This CDR3 spans 14 amino acids. The CDR3 sequence is CSVVLRTANNEQFF. Here the CDR3 DNA reads TGCAGCGTTGTCCTGAGGACAGCCAACAATGAGCAGTTCTTC.

This clone was seen a few times. The J gene is TRBJ2-7, the V gene TRBV13, with 11 bases identical to TRBD2. V was clipped by 4 bases and J by 0 bases; unmatched bases: 5. There are 16 residues in the CDR3. In germline, CDR1 is PRHDT, CDR2 FYEKMQ (reference sequence). CDR3 loop: CASSSRGLADSYEQYF. CDR3 sequence (DNA): TGTGCCAGCAGCTCTAGGGGACTAGCGGACTCCTACGAGCAGTACTTC.

This clone was seen a few times. The chain links TRBV7-9 to TRBJ2-7; 7 bases are shared with TRBD1. Per germline, CDR1 SEHNR and CDR2 FQNEAQ (reference sequence). This CDR3 region has 16 residues. V lost 0 bases to trimming and J lost 5 bases; unmatched junction nucleotides: 10. The DNA for the CDR3 is TGTGCCAGCAGCTTAGCGGGACAGTTCATTGTGGACGAGCAGTACTTC. This gives the protein CASSLAGQFIVDEQYF.

The V call is TRBV2, the J call TRBJ2-1; 7 bases line up with TRBD2. CDR3 size: 13 residues. With V trimmed by 8 bases and J by 4 bases, 5 bases remained unmatched. Looked up from germline, CDR1 is SNHLY and CDR2 is FYNNEI. In nucleotides, the CDR3 is TGTGCCAGCGAGGGAGGGATTTACAATGAGCAGTTCTTC. Residues: CASEGGIYNEQFF.

The gene calls are TRBV6-5 and TRBJ2-2; the D gene is possibly TRBD2 (5 bases). The V and J ends lost 2 bases and 4 bases respectively, with 8 bases between them. From germline, CDR1 is MNHEY and CDR2 SVGAGI. The CDR3 covers 14 residues. The CDR3 reads CASSYGGITGELFF. The CDR3 bases are TGTGCCAGCAGTTACGGAGGCATCACCGGGGAGCTGTTTTTT.

The V gene is TRBV29-1, the J gene TRBJ2-7; TRBD2 is a possible D gene (5 bases). Germline V lookup: CDR1 SQVTM, CDR2 ANQGSEA. The CDR3 is 13 residues long. Trimming pared 2 bases from V and 3 bases from J, leaving 11 bases between. The DNA of the CDR3 is TGCAGCGTTGAACTGTCCGGGGTCTACGAGCAGTACTTC. Its translation: CSVELSGVYEQYF.

The chain couples TRBV6-5 to TRBJ1-1; no reliable D call. The germline gives CDR1 MNHEY, CDR2 SVGAGI. CDR3 size: 13 residues. Trimming removed 6 bases from V and 0 bases from J, with 8 bases in between. The CDR3: CASRQSLNTEAFF. Written as DNA, the CDR3 is TGTGCCAGCAGACAGAGCCTGAACACTGAAGCTTTCTTT.

CDR3 residues: CASSIPSSGLQETQYF. CDR3 nucleotide sequence: TGCGCCAGCAGCATTCCTTCTAGCGGACTTCAAGAGACCCAGTACTTC. The rearrangement joins TRBV5-1 to TRBJ2-5, with 7 bases matching TRBD2. Germline V gives CDR1 SGHRS, CDR2 YFSETQ. This CDR3 has 16 amino acids. The V gene end was trimmed by 4 bases and the J gene end by 2 bases; junction bases not matched to a gene: 11.

This clone was picked up a small number of times. This chain joins TRBV7-3 and TRBJ2-1, with TRBD2 identical over 11 bases. The CDR3 has 15 residues. The germline CDR1 and CDR2 sequences are SGHTA and FQGTGA. J gave up 4 bases and V 5 bases, and 4 bases lay outside the gene matches. CDR3 protein: CASSTIAGGYNEQFF. In DNA, the CDR3 is TGTGCCAGCAGCACGATAGCGGGAGGGTACAATGAGCAGTTCTTC.

The rearrangement uses TRBV9 and TRBJ2-1; D is perhaps TRBD1 or TRBD2 (5 bases each). The V end lost 3 bases, the J end lost 10 bases, and 14 bases lay between the germline ends. The germline gives CDR1 SGDLS, CDR2 YYNGEE. The CDR3 runs 13 residues. CDR3 DNA: TGTGCCAGCAGCGCAGGGACGAATAGCGAGCAGTTCTTC. Amino acids: CASSAGTNSEQFF.

Regarding this clone: This specimen includes other DNA sequences encoding the same CDR3. The chain carries TRBV29-1 and TRBJ2-7; D gene uncertain. Germline loops: CDR1 SQVTM, CDR2 ANQGSEA. Between the trimmed V and J ends, which lost 1 base and 5 bases, there was a span of 3 bases. The CDR3 spans 10 residues. CDR3 nucleotides: TGCAGCGTTGAAGGCAACGAGCAGTACTTC. It specifies CSVEGNEQYF.

The chain couples TRBV9 to TRBJ2-7, with 10 bases identical to TRBD2. The germline gives CDR1 SGDLS, CDR2 YYNGEE. V shed 2 bases and J 0 bases; nucleotides not matched to a gene: 2. The CDR3 length is 15 residues. This CDR3 reads CASSVSGRSSYEQYF. The CDR3 DNA reads as TGTGCCAGCAGCGTTAGCGGGAGGTCCTCCTACGAGCAGTACTTC.